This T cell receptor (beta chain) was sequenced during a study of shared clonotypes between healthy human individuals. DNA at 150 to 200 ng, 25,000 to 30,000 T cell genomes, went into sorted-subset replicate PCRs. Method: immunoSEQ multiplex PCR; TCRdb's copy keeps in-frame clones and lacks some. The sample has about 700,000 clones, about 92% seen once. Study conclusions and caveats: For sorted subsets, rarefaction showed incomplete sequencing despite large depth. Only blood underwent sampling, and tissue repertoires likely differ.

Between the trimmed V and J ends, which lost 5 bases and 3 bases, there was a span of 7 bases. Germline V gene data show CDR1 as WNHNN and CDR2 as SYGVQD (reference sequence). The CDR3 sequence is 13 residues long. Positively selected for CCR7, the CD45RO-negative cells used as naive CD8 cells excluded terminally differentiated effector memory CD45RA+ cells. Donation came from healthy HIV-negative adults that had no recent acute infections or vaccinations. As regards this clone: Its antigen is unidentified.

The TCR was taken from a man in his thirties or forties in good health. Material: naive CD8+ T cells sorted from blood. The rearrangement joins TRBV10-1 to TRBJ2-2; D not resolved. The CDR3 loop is CASSLAYTGELFF. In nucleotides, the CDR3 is TGCGCCAGCAGTTTGGCGTACACCGGGGAGCTGTTTTTT.